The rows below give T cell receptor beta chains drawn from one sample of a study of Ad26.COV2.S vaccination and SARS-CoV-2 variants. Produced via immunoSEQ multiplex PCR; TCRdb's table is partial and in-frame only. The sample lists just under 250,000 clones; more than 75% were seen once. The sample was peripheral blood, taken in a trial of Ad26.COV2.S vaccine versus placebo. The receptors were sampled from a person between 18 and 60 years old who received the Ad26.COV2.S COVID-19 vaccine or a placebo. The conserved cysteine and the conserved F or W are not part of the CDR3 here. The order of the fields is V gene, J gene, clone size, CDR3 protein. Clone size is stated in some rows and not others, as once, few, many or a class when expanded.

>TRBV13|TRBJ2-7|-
ASSPGGFTYEQY
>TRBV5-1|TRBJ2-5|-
ASNRDRVGETQY
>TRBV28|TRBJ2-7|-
ASTTPYEQY
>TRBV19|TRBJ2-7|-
ASSIGRGPYEQY
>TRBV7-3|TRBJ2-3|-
ASSYSGATTDTQY
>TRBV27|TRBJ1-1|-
ASSLGGFTEAF
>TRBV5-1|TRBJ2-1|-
ASSHSGSSYNEQF
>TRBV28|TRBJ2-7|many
ASRAPSGGGRAYEQY
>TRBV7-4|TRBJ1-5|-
ASSLVGTNQPQH
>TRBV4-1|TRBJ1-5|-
ASSQVQGALGQPQH
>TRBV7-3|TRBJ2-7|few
ASSAQTGGEQY
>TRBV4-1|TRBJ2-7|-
ASSLTTGEYYEQY
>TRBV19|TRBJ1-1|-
ASRTQGAGAF
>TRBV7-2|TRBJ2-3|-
ASSFSGGDTQY
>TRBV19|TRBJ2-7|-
ASSSRLAGAYEQY
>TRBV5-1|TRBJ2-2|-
ASSLLQISNTGELF
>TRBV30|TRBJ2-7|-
AWTAAGTYEQY
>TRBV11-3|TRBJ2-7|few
ASSSFSGQGDYEQY
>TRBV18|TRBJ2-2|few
ASSPNRQGADTGELF
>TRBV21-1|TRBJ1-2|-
ASSFPRGPLDYGYT
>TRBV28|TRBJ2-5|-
ASSLRAGGGETQY
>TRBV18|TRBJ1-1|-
ASSPGQGMNTEAF
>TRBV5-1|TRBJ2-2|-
ASSLAATNPPGELF
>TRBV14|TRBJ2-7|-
ASSHFRGAPSYEQY
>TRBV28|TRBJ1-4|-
ASSSGPQEEKLF
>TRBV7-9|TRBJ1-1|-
ASSLKGATEAF
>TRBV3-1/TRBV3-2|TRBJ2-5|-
ASSHVQARREGWETQY
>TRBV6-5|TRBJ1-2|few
AIRPDGGYGYT
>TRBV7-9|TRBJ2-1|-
ASSLKLAVYNEQF
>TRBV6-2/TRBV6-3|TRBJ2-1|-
ASSPGLAGYNEQF
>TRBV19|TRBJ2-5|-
ASSIAGETQY
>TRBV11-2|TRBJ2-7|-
ASSRTVYEQY
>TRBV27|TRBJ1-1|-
ASSPNRGTEAF
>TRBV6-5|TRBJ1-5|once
ASSYSMARFNQPQH
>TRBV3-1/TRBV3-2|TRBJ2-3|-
ASSDPGLQDTQY
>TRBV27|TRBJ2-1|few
ASSPLLSGNEQF
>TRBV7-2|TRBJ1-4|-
ASSSGRGVNEKLF
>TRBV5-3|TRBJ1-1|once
ARSSPQAANTEAF
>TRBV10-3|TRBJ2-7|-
ATAPGGPGEQY
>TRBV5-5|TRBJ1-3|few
ASSLVAIDSGNTIY
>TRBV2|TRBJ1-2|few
ASRMTGYGYT
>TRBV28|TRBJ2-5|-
ASSPLAGEQETQY
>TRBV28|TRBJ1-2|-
ASSPSGNFYGYT
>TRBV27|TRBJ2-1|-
ASSPSSWSLGQGSNEQF
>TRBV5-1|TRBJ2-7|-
ASSFDVGYEQY
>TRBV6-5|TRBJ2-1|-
ATEQGWGDEQF
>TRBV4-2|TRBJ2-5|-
ASSQGPGSGSQETQY
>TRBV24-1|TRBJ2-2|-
ATSDSGQGGTGELF
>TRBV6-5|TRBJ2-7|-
ASSRPRSEQY
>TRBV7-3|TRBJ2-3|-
ASSSGTSGAFGDTQY
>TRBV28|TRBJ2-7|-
ASSLPNPWEQY
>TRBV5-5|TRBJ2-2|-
ASHNLGQNTGELF
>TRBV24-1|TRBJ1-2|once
ATSVDGTGNGYT